This T cell receptor (beta chain) was found in a study of T cell responses to AZD1222 COVID-19 vaccine. Worth noting for this clone: Its antigen is not known.

Here immunoSEQ multiplex PCR was the method, and the copy in TCRdb shows in-frame clones only, minus some. The repertoire holds about 120,000 clones, roughly 84% seen once, with 1% to 1.5% in the top ten. Trimming cost V 5 bases and J 5 bases, with 18 bases left between them. The CDR3 runs 15 residues. The V gene's germline CDR1 is SGHAT and CDR2 FQNNGV. Study results and limitations: CD4 TCRs linked to vaccination spanned spike, dominating at 160-218 and 743-854.

Sequencing used peripheral blood, obtained on day 0 of AZD1222 vaccination. This receptor was identified in an adult in good health. V is TRBV11-2 and J is TRBJ2-5; D might be TRBD1 or TRBD2, each matching 7 bases. CDR3: CASSPGGGQRETQYF. The CDR3 nucleotides read TGTGCCAGCAGCCCAGGGGGGGGACAGCGGGAGACCCAGTACTTC.